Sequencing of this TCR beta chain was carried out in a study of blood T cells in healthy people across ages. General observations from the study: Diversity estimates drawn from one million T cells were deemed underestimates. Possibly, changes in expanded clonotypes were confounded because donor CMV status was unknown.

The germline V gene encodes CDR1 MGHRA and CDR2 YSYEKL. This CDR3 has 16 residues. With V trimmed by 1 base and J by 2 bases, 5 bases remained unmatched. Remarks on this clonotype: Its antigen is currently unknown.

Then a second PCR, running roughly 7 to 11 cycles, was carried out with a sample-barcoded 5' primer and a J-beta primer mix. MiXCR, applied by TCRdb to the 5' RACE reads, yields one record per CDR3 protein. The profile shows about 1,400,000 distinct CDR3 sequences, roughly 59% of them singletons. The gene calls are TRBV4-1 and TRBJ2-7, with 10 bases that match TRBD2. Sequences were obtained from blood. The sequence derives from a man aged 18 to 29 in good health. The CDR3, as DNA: TGCGCCAGCAGCCAAGGTTCTAGCGGGAGAACCTACGAGCAGTACTTC. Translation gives CASSQGSSGRTYEQYF.